The sequence of this T cell receptor beta chain was determined in a study of cytomegalovirus exposure and HLA in healthy donors. CDR3 length equals 18 residues. Trimming removed 0 bases at V and 2 bases at J, with 19 bases between. The germline V gene encodes CDR1 SGDLS and CDR2 YYNGEE. Study outcomes and limitations: Using a false discovery rate of 0.05, a later analysis showed that 15,000 to 20,000 TCR beta sequences were associated with HLA alleles. TCR beta V- and J-gene trimming was later associated with a missense DCLRE1C variant.

Comment on this clone: Its matching antigen is unknown.

The PCR used 60 Vbeta and 13 Jbeta primers. Produced via immunoSEQ multiplex PCR; TCRdb's table is partial and in-frame only. The sample carries some 56,000 clones, 75% to 85% recorded once. The receptor was isolated from a woman between 40 and 50 years old in good health and CMV-seronegative. The chain combines TRBV9 with TRBJ2-3; tentatively, D is TRBD2 (5 bases). Sequenced material: PBMCs. The CDR3 region has the DNA TGTGCCAGCAGCGTAGGATTAGCTAGCAGAAAAAACACAGATACGCAGTATTTT. This translates into CASSVGLASRKNTDTQYF. The full variable domain, in which reference TRBV9 and TRBJ2-3 provide the parts outside the CDR3, is DSGVTQTPKHLITATGQRVTLRCSPRSGDLSVYWYQQSLDQGLQFLIQYYNGEERAKGNILERFSAQQFPDLHSELNLSSLELGDSALYFCASSVGLASRKNTDTQYFGPGTRLTVL.